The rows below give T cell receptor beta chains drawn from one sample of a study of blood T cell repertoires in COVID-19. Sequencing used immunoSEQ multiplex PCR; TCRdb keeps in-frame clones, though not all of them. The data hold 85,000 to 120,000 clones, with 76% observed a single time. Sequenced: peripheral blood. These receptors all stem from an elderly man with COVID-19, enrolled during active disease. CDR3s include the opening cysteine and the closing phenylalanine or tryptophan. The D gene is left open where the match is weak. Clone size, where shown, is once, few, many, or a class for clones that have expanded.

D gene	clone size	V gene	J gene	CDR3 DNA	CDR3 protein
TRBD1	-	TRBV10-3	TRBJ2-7	TGTGCCATCAGTCAACCGACAGGGAACGAGCAGTACTTC	CAISQPTGNEQYF
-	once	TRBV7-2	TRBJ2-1	TGTGCCAGCAGCCCAAGACAGGCCAGGTACAATGAGCAGTTCTTC	CASSPRQARYNEQFF
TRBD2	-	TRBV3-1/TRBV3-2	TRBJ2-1	TGTGCCAGCAGCCAAGAGGGACTAGCCCCCTACAATGAGCAGTTCTTC	CASSQEGLAPYNEQFF
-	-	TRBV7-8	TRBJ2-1	TGTGCCAGCAGCTTATTCCTAGTCAATGAGCAGTTCTTC	CASSLFLVNEQFF
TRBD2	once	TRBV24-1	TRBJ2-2	TGTGCCACCAGTCAGACTAGCAGTTCTACCGGGGAGCTGTTTTTT	CATSQTSSSTGELFF
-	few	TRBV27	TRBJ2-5	TGTGCCAGCAGCCCTAGGACTGGGTCTCGGGAGACCCAGTACTTC	CASSPRTGSRETQYF
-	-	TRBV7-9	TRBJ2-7	TGTGCCAGCAGCTTAGATGGGACACATGAGCAGTACTTC	CASSLDGTHEQYF
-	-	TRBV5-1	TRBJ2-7	TGCGCCAGCAGCTTCTATGGCCTAGACGAGCAGTACTTC	CASSFYGLDEQYF
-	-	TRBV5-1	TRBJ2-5	TGCGCCAGCAGCTTGGCTACGCAAGAGACCCAGTACTTC	CASSLATQETQYF
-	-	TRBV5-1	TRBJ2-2	TGCGCCAGCAGCGCACAGGCCGTGAACACCGGGGAGCTGTTTTTT	CASSAQAVNTGELFF